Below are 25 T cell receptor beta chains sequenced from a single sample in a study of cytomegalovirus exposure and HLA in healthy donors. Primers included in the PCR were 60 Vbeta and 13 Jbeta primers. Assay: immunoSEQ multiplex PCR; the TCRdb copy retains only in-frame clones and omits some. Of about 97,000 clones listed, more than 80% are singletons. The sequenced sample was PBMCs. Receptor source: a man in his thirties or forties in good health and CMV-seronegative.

CDR3 nucleotide sequence: TGTGCCCGGACGGTGGGTAGCGGAATTACCGGGGAGCTGTTTTTT. This translates into CARTVGSGITGELFF. The chain has TRBV30 and TRBJ2-2; D possibly corresponds to TRBD2 (6 bases). CDR3 length equals 15 residues. Germline values: CDR1 GTSNPN, CDR2 SVGIG (reference sequence). Between the trimmed V and J ends, which lost 8 bases and 5 bases, there was a span of 21 bases. The full variable domain, completed using reference TRBV30 and TRBJ2-2, is SQTIHQWPATLVQPVGSPLSLECTVEGTSNPNLYWYRQAAGRGLQLLFYSVGIGQISSEVPQNLSASRPQDRQFILSSKKLLLSDSGFYLCARTVGSGITGELFFGEGSRLTVL.

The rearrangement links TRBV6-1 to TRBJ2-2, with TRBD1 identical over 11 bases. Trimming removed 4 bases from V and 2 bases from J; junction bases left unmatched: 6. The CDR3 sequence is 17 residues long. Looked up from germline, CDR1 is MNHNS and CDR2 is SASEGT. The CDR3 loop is CASSVDRGRENTGELFF. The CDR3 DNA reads TGTGCCAGCAGTGTGGACAGGGGGCGCGAAAACACCGGGGAGCTGTTTTTT.

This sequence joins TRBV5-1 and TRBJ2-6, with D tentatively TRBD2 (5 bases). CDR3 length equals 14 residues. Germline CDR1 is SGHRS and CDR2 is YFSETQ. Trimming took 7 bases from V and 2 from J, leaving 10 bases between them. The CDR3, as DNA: TGCGCCAGCCGAGACGGGACTGGGGCCAACGTCCTGACTTTC. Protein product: CASRDGTGANVLTF.

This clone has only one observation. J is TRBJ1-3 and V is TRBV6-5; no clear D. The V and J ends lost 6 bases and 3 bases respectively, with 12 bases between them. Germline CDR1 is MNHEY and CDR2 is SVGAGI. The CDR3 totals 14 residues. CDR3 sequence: CASRKSGGGNTIYF. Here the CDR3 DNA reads TGTGCCAGCAGAAAATCAGGAGGTGGAAACACCATATATTTT.

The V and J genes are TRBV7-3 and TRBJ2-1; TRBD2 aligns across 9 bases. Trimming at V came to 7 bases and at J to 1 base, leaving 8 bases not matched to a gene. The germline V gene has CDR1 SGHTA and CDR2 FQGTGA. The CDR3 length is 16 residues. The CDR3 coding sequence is TGTGCCAGCAATGCAGCGGGAGGTGGGTCCTACAATGAGCAGTTCTTC. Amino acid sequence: CASNAAGGGSYNEQFF.

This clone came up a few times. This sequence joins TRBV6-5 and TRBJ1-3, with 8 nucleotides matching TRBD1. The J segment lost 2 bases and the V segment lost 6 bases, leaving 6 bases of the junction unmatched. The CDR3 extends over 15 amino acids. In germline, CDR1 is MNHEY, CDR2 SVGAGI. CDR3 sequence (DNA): TGTGCCAGCAGACTCGACAGGGGTCCTGGAAACACCATATATTTT. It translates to CASRLDRGPGNTIYF.

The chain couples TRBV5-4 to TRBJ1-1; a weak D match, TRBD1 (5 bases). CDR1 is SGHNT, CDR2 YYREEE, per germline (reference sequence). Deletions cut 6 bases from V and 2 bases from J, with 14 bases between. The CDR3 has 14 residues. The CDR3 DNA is TGTGCCAGCACCCTTGGGGCACGTAACACTGAAGCTTTCTTT. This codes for CASTLGARNTEAFF.

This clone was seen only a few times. The CDR3 sequence is CASRDGSAKNIQYF. The DNA for the CDR3 is TGTGCCAGCCGGGATGGCAGCGCCAAAAACATTCAGTACTTC. The chain employs TRBV28 and TRBJ2-4; a weak D match, TRBD2 (5 bases). This CDR3 contains 14 residues. The V end was cut by 8 bases, the J end by 1 base, with 12 bases between. Per germline, CDR1 MDHEN and CDR2 SYDVKM.

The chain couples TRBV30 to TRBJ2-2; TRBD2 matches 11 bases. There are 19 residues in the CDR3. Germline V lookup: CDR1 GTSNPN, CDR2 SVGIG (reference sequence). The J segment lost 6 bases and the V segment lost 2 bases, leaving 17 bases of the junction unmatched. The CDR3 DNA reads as TGTGCCTGGAGTCCCGGGGGTAAACGACTAGCGGGGAGACCCGGGGAGCTGTTTTTT. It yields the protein CAWSPGGKRLAGRPGELFF.

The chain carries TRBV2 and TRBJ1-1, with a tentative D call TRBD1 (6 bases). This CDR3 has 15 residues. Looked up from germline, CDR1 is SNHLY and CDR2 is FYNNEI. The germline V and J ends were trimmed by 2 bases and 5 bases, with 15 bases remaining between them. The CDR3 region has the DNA TGTGCCAGCAGTGAAATAGGCCAGGGGTCGACTGAAGCTTTCTTT. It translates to CASSEIGQGSTEAFF.

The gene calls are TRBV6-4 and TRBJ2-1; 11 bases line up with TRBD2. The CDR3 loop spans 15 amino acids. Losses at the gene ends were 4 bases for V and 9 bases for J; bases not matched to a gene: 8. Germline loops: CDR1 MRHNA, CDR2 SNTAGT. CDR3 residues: CASSAEVAGGSEQFF. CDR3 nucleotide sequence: TGTGCCAGCAGTGCGGAGGTAGCGGGAGGGAGTGAGCAGTTCTTC.

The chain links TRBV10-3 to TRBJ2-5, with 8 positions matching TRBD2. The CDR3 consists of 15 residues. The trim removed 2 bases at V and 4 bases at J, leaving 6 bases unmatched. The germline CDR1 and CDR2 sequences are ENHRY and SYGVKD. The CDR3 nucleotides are TGTGCCATCAGTGAGATGACGGGGGGGCGAGAGACCCAGTACTTC. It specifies CAISEMTGGRETQYF.

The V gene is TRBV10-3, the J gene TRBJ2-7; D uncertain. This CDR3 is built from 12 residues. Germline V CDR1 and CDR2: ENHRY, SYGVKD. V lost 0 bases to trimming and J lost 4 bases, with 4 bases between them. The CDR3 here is CAISESNYEQYF. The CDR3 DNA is TGTGCCATCAGTGAGTCTAATTACGAGCAGTACTTC.

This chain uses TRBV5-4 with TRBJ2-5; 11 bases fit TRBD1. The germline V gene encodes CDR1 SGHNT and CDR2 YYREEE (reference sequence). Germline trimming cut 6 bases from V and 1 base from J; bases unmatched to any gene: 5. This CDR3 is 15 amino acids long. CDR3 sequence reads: CASTRDRGFQETQYF. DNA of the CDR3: TGTGCCAGCACCCGGGACAGGGGGTTCCAAGAGACCCAGTACTTC.

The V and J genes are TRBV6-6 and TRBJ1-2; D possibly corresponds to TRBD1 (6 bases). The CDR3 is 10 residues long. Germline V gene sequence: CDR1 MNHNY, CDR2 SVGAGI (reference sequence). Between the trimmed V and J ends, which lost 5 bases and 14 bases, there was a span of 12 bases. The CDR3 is CASSGQFFTF. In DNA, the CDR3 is TGTGCCAGCAGTGGACAGTTTTTTACCTTC.

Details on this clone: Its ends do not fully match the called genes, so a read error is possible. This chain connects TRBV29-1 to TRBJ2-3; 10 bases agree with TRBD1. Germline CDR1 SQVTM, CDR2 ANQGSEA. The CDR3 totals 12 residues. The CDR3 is CSVEEVGQGRSF. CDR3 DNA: TGCAGCGTTGAAGAGGTGGGACAGGGGAGGTCTTTT.

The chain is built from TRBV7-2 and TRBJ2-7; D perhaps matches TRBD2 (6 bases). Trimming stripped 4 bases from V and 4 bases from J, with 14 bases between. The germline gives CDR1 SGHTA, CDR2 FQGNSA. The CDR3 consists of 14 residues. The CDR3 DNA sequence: TGTGCCAGCAGCTCGGCCGGGACTCCATACGAGCAGTACTTC. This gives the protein CASSSAGTPYEQYF.

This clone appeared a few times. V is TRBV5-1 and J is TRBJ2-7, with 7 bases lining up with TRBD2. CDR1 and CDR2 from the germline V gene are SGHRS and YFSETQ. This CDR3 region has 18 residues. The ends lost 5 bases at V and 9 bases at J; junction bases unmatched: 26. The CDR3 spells CASSPGQGWSGNRGGQYF. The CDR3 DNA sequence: TGCGCCAGCAGTCCCGGGCAGGGCTGGAGCGGGAACCGGGGAGGGCAGTACTTC.

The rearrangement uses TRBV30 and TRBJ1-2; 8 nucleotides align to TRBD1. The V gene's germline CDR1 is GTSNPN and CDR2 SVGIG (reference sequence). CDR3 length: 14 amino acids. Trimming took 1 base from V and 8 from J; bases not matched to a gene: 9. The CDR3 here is CAWSGSGGGEGYTF. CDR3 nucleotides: TGTGCCTGGAGTGGCTCAGGGGGCGGGGAGGGCTACACCTTC.

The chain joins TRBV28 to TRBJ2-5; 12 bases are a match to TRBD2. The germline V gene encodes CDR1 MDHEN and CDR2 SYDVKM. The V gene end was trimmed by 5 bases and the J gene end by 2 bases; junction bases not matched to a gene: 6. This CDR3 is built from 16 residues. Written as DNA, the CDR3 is TGTGCCAGCAGTACAAGGACTAGCGGGGAACAAGAGACCCAGTACTTC. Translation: CASSTRTSGEQETQYF.

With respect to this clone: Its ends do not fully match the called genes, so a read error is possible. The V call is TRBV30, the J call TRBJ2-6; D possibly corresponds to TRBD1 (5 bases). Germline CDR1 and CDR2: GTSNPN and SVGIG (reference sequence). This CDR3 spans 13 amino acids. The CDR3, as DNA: TGTGCCTGCGACATCTCTGGGGCCAACGTCCTGAATTTT. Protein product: CACDISGANVLNF. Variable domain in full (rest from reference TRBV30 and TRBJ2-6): SQTIHQWPATLVQPVGSPLSLECTVEGTSNPNLYWYRQAAGRGLQLLFYSVGIGQISSEVPQNLSASRPQDRQFILSSKKLLLSDSGFYLCACDISGANVLNFGAGSRLTVL.

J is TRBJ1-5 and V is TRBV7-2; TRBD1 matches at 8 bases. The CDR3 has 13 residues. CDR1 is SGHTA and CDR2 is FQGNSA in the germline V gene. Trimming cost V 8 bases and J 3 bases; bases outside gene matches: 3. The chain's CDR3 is CASSDRANQPQHF. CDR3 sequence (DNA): TGTGCCAGCTCGGACAGGGCCAATCAGCCCCAGCATTTT.

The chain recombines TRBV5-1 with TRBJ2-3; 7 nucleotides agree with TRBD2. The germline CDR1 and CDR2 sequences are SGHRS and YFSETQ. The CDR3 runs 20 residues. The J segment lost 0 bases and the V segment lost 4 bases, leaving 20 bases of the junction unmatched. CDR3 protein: CASSPSPAGVSFTSTDTQYF. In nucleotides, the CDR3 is TGCGCCAGCAGCCCCTCACCGGCGGGGGTCTCATTTACTAGCACAGATACGCAGTATTTT.

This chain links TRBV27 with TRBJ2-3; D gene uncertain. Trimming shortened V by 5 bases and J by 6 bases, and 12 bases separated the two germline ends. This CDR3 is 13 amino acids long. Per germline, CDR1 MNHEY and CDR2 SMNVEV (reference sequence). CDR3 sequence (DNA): TGTGCCAGCAGTCCCCAGTATTGGGATACGCAGTATTTT. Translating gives CASSPQYWDTQYF.

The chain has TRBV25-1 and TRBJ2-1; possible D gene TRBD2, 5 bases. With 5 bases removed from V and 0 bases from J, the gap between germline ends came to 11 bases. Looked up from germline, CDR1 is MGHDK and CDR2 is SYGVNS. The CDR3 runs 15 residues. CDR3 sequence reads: CASSHWETSYNEQFF. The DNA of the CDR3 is TGTGCCAGCAGTCACTGGGAGACCTCCTACAATGAGCAGTTCTTC.